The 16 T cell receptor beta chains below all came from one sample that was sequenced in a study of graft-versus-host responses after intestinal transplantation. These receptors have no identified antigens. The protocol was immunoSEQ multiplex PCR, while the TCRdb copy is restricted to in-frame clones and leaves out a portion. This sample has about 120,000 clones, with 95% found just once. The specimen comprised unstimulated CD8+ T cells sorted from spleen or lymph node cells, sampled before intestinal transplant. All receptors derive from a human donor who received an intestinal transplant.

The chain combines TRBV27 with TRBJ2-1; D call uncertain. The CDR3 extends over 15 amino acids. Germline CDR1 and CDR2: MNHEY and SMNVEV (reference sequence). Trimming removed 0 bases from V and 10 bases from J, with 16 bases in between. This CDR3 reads CASSLSPGVSTEQFF. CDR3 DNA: TGTGCCAGCAGTTTATCGCCCGGAGTCTCCACGGAGCAGTTCTTC.

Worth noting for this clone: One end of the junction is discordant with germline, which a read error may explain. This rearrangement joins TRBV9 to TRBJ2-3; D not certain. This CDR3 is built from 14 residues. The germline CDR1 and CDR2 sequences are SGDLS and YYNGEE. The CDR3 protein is CASSVSRSTDTRYF. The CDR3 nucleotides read TGTGCCAGCAGCGTAAGTAGGAGCACAGATACGCGGTATTTT.

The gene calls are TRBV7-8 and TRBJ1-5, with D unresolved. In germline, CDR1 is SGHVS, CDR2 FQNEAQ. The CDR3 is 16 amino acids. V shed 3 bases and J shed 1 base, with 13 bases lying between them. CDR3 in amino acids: CASSLTAYPSNQPQHF. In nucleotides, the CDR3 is TGTGCCAGCAGCTTGACGGCATACCCGAGCAATCAGCCCCAGCATTTT.

The CDR3 spells CASSYSRTQYNEQFF. The CDR3, as DNA: TGTGCCAGCAGTTACTCGAGAACACAATACAATGAGCAGTTCTTC. V and J are TRBV6-5 and TRBJ2-1, with D unresolved. Per the germline V gene, CDR1 is MNHEY and CDR2 is SVGAGI. This CDR3 region has 15 residues. V was shortened by 0 bases and J by 4 bases, with 10 bases between the two germline ends.

The CDR3 is CASSFSASGNEQFF. The CDR3 nucleotides are TGTGCCAGCAGTTTTTCAGCCTCAGGGAATGAGCAGTTCTTC. The chain employs TRBV7-3 and TRBJ2-1; perhaps TRBD1 as D (5 bases). Deletions cut 6 bases from V and 7 bases from J, with 16 bases between. The CDR3 totals 14 residues. Germline values: CDR1 SGHTA, CDR2 FQGTGA.

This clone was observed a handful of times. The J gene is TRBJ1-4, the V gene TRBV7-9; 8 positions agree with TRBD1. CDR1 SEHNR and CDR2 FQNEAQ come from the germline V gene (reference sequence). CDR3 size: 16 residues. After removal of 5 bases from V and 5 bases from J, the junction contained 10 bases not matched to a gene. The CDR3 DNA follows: TGTGCCAGCAGCCCACCATTGGGACAGGAGAATGAAAAACTGTTTTTT. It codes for CASSPPLGQENEKLFF.

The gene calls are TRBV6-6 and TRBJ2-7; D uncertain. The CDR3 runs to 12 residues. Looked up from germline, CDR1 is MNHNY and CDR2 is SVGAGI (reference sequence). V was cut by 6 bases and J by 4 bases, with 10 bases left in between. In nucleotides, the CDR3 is TGTGCCAGCAGCCGGACGGAATACGAGCAGTACTTC. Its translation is CASSRTEYEQYF.

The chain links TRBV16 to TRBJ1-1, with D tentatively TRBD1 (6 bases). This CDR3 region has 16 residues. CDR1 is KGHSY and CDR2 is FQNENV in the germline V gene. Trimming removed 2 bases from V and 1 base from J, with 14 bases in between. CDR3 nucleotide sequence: TGTGCCAGCAGCCAAATCCTCGGGACACCGAACACTGAAGCTTTCTTT. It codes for CASSQILGTPNTEAFF.

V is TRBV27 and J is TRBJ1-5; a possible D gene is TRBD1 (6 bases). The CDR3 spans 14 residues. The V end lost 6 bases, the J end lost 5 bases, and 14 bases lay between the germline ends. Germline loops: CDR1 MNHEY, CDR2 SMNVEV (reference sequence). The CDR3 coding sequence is TGTGCCAGCAGCTCTCAGGACAGTTATCAGCCCCAGCATTTT. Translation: CASSSQDSYQPQHF.

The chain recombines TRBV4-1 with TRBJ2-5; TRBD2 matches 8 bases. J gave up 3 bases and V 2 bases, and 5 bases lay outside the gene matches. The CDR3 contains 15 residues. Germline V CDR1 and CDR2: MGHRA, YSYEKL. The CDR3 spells CASSQTGLAEETQYF. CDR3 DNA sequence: TGCGCCAGCAGCCAAACTGGACTAGCAGAAGAGACCCAGTACTTC.

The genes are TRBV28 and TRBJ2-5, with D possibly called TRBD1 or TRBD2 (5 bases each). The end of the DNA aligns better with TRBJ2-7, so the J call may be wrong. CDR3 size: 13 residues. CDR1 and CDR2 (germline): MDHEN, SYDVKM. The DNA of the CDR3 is TGTGCCAGCAGTGTGGGACGGACCTACGAGCAGTACTTC. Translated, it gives CASSVGRTYEQYF.

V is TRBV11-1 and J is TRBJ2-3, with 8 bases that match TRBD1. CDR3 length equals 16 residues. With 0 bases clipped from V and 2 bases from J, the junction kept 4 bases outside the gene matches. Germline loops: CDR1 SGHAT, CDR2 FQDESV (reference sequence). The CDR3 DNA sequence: TGTGCCAGCAGCTTAGCGCGGGACAGGCTCACAGATACGCAGTATTTT. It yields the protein CASSLARDRLTDTQYF.

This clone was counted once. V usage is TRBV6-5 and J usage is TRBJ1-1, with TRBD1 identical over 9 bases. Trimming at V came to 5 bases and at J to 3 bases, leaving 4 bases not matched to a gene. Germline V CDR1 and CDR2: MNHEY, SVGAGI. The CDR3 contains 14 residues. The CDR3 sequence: CASSDWDRDTEAFF. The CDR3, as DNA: TGTGCCAGCAGTGACTGGGACAGGGACACTGAAGCTTTCTTT.

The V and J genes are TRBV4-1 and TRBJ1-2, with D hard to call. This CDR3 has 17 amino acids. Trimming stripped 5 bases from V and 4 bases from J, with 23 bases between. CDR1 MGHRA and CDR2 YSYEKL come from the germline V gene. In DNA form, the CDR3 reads TGCGCCAGCAGCGCGTATTTCCAGAACCGAAAGACCTATGGCTACACCTTC. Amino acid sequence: CASSAYFQNRKTYGYTF.

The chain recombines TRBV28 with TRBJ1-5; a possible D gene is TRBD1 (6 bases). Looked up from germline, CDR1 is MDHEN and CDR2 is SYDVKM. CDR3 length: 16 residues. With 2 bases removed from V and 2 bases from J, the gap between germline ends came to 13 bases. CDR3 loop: CASSLRGRGGNQPQHF. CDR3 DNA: TGTGCCAGCAGTTTAAGGGGGAGAGGAGGCAATCAGCCCCAGCATTTT.

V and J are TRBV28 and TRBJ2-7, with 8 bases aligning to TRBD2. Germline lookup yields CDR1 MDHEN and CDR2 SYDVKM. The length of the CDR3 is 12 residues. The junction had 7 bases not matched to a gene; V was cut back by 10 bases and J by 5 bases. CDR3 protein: CATQRESDEQYF. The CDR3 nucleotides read TGTGCCACTCAGCGGGAGTCAGACGAGCAGTACTTC.